Here is one TCR beta chain with its context. The specificity of this receptor is unknown. No per-base quality is available; no much larger clone lies one base away. The sample is drawn from a study of shared clonotypes between healthy human individuals (dated by TCRdb to 2020 to 2021). At the level of the whole study: A couple of women and a few men aged 18 to 49 years were included in the cohort. For each donor, three plates each were used for CD4 naive and CD4 memory, two plates were used for CD8 naive, and one plate was used for CD8 memory. To estimate repertoire size and how much clonotypes are shared between individuals, the study performed deep sequencing of blood TCR repertoires from roughly five healthy adults. Different laboratories and diverse techniques were used to prepare libraries and sequence TCR repertoires, to increase sequencing depth and limit assay-specific biases. Each donor's leukapheresis produced roughly between roughly 0.85 and 10 billion PBMCs.

Using the deep immunoSEQ assay, TCR CDR3 regions were amplified from genomic DNA by multiplex PCR. Extracted genomic DNA from each cell subset was distributed evenly across all wells of several immunoSEQ 96-well plates, and each plate was treated as a replicate. For sorted subsets, approximately 200 ng of genomic DNA, equivalent to some 30,000 T cell genomes, went into each replicate PCR. Purified libraries were measured with a Qubit 3.0 fluorometer, size-checked on a Bioanalyzer 2100, and measured again with the KAPA Library Quantification kit. Every immunoSEQ 96-well plate was sequenced on a separate single-read 150-cycle Illumina NextSeq 550 flow cell. On the study's bioinformatics: Because the immunoSEQ output held only junctional sequences and lacked quality scores, the filtering could not match the filtering applied to full-length reads. To assign V/J genes and CDR3, sequences were annotated using PyIR, a Python wrapper for IgBLAST v1.9, with IMGT germline references. Reads with weak V/J assignments (E-value above 1e-6), missing CDR3, stop codons, out-of-frame junctions, or ambiguous translated residues were removed. A V3J clonotype was defined by an identical inferred V gene, J gene, and CDR3 amino acid sequence. The percentage overlap between two repertoires was calculated by dividing the number of shared unique clonotypes by the size of the smaller repertoire. Repertoire richness was assessed with RTK rarefaction, the Chao1 estimator, and Recon v2.1 estimates of unobserved clonotypes. Generation probabilities were computed with OLGA for all TCRbeta clonotypes obtained by the gDNA method from several donors. What TCRdb holds here is the immuneACCESS table cut down to in-frame rearrangements. Part of the clones is not present; checked against another copy, under half of the missing clones reflect an unresolved V gene, and the others are unexplained. That table furnishes V, J and clone size, whereas the DNA furnished D and trimming. The sample contains about 1.5 million clones, nearly 99% of them found a single time. Jointly, the top ten make up roughly 0.4% of the sample.

Healthy HIV-negative adults with no recently reported acute infections or vaccinations were included as donors. All donors were Caucasian adults living in Nashville, Tennessee, USA. CD4+ T cells were enriched by magnetic negative selection; naive cells were then positively selected on CD45RA, and the negative fraction formed the memory subset. After blood collection by leukapheresis, PBMCs were isolated using Ficoll-Histopaque density gradient centrifugation and then cryopreserved in the vapor phase of liquid nitrogen. Purity and quantity of every magnetically sorted T cell population were checked by analytical flow cytometry. Genomic DNA was isolated from each sorted fraction and quantified by UV absorbance on a Nanodrop 2000c. The full study reports these points: Sampling was limited to blood, and TCR repertoires in tissue likely differ from TCR repertoires in blood. Because the study included a small number of donors, the genetic and exposure-history diversity represented was limited. When a handful of donors were compared, the shared fraction of clonotypes was around 5% for naive CD4, approximately 3.3% for naive CD8, about 2.5% for memory CD4, and 0.4% for memory CD8. Even with the large sequencing depth, rarefaction of the sorted-subset datasets indicated that sequencing was incomplete. Larger estimated clonotype richness was generally found for naive subsets than for memory subsets. Clonotypes shared by all four sorted-subset donors showed higher generation probabilities than non-shared clonotypes. Based on pairwise subsampling, the degree of clonotype sharing among donors was expected to be affected by sequencing depth.

Source material: naive CD4+ T cells sorted from blood. The intended sense of this specimen's cell subset or site label: CD45RA+ positively selected. This clonotype was obtained from a man aged 25-45 years in good health.

The nucleotides are TGTGCCAGCAGGAGGGGCACCCTCTCCTACGAGCAGTACTTC. This translates into CASRRGTLSYEQYF. The chain uses TRBV11-2 and TRBJ2-7; the D call is possibly TRBD1 or TRBD2, each sharing 5 bases. Trimming removed 6 bases from V and 0 bases from J, leaving 12 bases between the germline ends. The CDR3 covers 14 residues, taking in both the cysteine and the phenylalanine. Left in the record is the CDR3 DNA by itself, 42 bases read in frame from the first base. The germline V gene supplies CDR1 SGHAT and CDR2 FQNNGV.